A selection of T cell receptor beta chains follows, all from one sample in a study of blood T cell repertoires in COVID-19. Assay: immunoSEQ multiplex PCR; the TCRdb copy retains only in-frame clones and omits some. This repertoire shows 200,000 to 300,000 clones, 80% to 90% found once; its top ten account for 4%. The sample consisted of peripheral blood. The receptors stem from a man in his forties or fifties with acute or convalescent COVID-19. CDR3s include the opening cysteine and the closing phenylalanine or tryptophan.

j_call | v_call | cdr3_aa
TRBJ1-4 | TRBV4-2 | CASSQDGGRGEKLFF
TRBJ2-3 | TRBV11-3 | CASSFGGAGTDTQYF
TRBJ2-1 | TRBV2 | CASSDVSGAGSYNEQFF
TRBJ2-2 | TRBV9 | CASSVAGFNTGELFF
TRBJ2-2 | TRBV4-2 | CASSQSRGRGELFF
TRBJ1-2 | TRBV30 | CAWMRGGGSYGYTF
TRBJ1-1 | TRBV10-3 | CAISEPPGQGWITEAFF
TRBJ2-1 | TRBV27 | CASSLRRVGGQFF
TRBJ2-1 | TRBV27 | CASSSPYRGDYNEQFF
TRBJ2-7 | TRBV7-9 | CASSLGDTYEQYF
TRBJ2-2 | TRBV5-8 | CASSFPGRGETGELFF
TRBJ1-6 | TRBV5-1 | CASTMGQGGNSPLHF